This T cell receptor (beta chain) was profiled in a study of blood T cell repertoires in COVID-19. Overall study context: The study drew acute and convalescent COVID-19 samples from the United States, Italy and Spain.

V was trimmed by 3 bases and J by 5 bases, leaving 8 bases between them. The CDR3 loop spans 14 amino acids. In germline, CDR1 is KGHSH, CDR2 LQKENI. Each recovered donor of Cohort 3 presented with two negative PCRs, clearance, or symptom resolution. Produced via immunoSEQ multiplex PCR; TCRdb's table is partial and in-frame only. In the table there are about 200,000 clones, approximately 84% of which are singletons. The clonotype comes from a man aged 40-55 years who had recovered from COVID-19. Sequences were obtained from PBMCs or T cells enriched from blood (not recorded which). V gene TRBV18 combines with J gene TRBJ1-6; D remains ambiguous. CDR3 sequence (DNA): TGTGCCAGCTCACCGACACCAAATAATTCACCCCTCCACTTT. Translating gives CASSPTPNNSPLHF.